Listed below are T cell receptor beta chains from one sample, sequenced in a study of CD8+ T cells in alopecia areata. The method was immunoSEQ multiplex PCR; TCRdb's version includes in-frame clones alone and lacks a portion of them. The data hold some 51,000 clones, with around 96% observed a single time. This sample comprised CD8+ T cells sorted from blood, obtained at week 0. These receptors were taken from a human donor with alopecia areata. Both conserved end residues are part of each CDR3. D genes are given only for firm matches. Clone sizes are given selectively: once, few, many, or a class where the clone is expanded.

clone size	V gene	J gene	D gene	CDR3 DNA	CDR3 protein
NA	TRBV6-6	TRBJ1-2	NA	TGTGCCAGCAGTTACTCGATTGAACATGATGGCTACACCTTC	CASSYSIEHDGYTF
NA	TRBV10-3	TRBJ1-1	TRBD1	TGTGCCACCCTAGGACAGGGGGCGTTTGAAGCTTTCTTT	CATLGQGAFEAFF
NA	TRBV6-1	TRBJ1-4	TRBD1	TGTGCCAGCAGTGAAGATCAGGGGGCTGGGGAAAAACTGTTTTTT	CASSEDQGAGEKLFF
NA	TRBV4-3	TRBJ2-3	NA	TGCGCCAGCAGCCCGGGACGGCACCAAACAGATACGCAGTATTTT	CASSPGRHQTDTQYF
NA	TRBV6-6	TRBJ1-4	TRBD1	TGTGCCAGCAGCACTCGGGACAGGGGTGAAAAACTGTTTTTT	CASSTRDRGEKLFF
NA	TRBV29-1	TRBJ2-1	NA	TGCAGCGTCTCACGGGGGTGGTACGATGAGCAGTTCTTC	CSVSRGWYDEQFF
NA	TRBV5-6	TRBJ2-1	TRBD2	TGTGCCAGCAGGTCCGGACTAGTCTACAATGAGCAGTTCTTC	CASRSGLVYNEQFF
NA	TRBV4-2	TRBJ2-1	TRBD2	TGTGCCAGCAGCCAAGGACTAGCGCCCGAGCAGTTCTTC	CASSQGLAPEQFF
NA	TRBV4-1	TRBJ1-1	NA	TGCGCCAGCAGCCATGCTGATATATCGCTAGCTGAAGCTTTCTTT	CASSHADISLAEAFF
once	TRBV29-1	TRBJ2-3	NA	TGCAGCGTTGTGACGGTCCCCGCAGATACGCAGTATTTT	CSVVTVPADTQYF
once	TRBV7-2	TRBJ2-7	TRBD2	TGTGCCAGCAGCTTAGAGTCTAGCGGGGGATACGAGCAGTACTTC	CASSLESSGGYEQYF
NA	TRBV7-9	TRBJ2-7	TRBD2	TGTGCCAGCAGCTTAGTAGCGGGGGACAACGAGCAGTACTTC	CASSLVAGDNEQYF
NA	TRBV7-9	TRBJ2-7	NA	TGTGCCAGCAGCTTAGCTGGGGCCGGCTTGTCCTACGAGCAGTACTTC	CASSLAGAGLSYEQYF
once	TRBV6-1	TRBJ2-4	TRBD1	TGTGCCAGCAGTTCCGGGACAGGGACCTACATTCAGTACTTC	CASSSGTGTYIQYF
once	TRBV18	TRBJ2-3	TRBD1	TGTGCCAGCTCACCACCGGAAGGACAGGGAAGGTCGGATACGCAGTATTTT	CASSPPEGQGRSDTQYF
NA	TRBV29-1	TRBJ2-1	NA	TGCAGCGTGGAAGGAGGAGACGCGAATGAGCAGTTCTTC	CSVEGGDANEQFF
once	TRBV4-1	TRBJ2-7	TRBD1	TGCGCCAGCAGCCAAGCCGGGACAGGGGTCGAGCAGTACTTC	CASSQAGTGVEQYF
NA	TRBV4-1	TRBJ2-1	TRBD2	TGCGCCAGCAGCCAAGGAAGCGGGGGGGCCCCGGAGCAGTTCTTC	CASSQGSGGAPEQFF
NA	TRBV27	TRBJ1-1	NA	TGTGCCAGCAGGCAATCAAGGAACACTGAAGCTTTCTTT	CASRQSRNTEAFF
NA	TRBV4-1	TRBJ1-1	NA	TGCGCCAGCAGCCAGGCCAATATGAACACTGAAGCTTTCTTT	CASSQANMNTEAFF
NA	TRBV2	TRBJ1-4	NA	TGTGCCAGCAGTGTTTTGGGCACTCAGACTAATGAAAAACTGTTTTTT	CASSVLGTQTNEKLFF
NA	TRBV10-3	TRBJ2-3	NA	TGTGCCATCAGAGTTGGCAGGGGGAGGCTCACAGATACGCAGTATTTT	CAIRVGRGRLTDTQYF
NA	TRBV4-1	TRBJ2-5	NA	TGCGCCAGCAGCCAAGATCCGGAAAGGGGAGGAAAGACCCAGTACTTC	CASSQDPERGGKTQYF
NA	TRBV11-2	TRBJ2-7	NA	TGTGCCAGCAGGCCACAGAGCTCCTACGAGCAGTACTTC	CASRPQSSYEQYF
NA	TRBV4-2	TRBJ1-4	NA	TGTGCCAGCAGCCTGGACGGTGAAAAACTGTTTTTT	CASSLDGEKLFF
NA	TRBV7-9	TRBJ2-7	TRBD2	TGTGCCAGCAGCCAGGGGACTAGCGGGGATTCCTTTTACGAGCAGTACTTC	CASSQGTSGDSFYEQYF
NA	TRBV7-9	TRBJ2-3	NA	TGTGCCAGCAGCTTCGGAACAGATACGCAGTATTTT	CASSFGTDTQYF
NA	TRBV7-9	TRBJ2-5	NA	TGTGCCAGCAGCTTTTGGGGATCCCAAGAGACCCAGTACTTC	CASSFWGSQETQYF
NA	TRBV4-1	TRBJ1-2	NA	TGCGCCAGCAGCCGCTCTGTGGGGGCTGGCTACACCTTC	CASSRSVGAGYTF
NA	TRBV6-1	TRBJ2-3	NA	TGTGCCAGCAGATCGGGGAGTTCTAGCACAGATACGCAGTATTTT	CASRSGSSSTDTQYF
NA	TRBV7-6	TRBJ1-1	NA	TGTGCCAGCAGCTTAACAGGGAACACTGAAGCTTTCTTT	CASSLTGNTEAFF
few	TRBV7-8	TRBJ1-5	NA	TGTGCCAGCAGCTTGTCCAACAATCAGCCCCAGCATTTT	CASSLSNNQPQHF
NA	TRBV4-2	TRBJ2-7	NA	TGTGCCAGCAGCCAAGAAGCAGGGACCGTTTACGGCGAGCAGTACTTC	CASSQEAGTVYGEQYF
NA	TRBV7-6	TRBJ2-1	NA	TGTGCCAGCAGCTTAGCCGGAGCTCGTGAGCAGTTCTTC	CASSLAGAREQFF
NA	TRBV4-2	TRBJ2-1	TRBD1	TGTGCCAGCAGCCAAGAGGGGACAGGAACCTACAATGAGCAGTTCTTC	CASSQEGTGTYNEQFF
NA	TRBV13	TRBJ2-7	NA	TGTGCCAGCAGCTTTGGTGGCAGGGTCTACGAGCAGTACTTC	CASSFGGRVYEQYF